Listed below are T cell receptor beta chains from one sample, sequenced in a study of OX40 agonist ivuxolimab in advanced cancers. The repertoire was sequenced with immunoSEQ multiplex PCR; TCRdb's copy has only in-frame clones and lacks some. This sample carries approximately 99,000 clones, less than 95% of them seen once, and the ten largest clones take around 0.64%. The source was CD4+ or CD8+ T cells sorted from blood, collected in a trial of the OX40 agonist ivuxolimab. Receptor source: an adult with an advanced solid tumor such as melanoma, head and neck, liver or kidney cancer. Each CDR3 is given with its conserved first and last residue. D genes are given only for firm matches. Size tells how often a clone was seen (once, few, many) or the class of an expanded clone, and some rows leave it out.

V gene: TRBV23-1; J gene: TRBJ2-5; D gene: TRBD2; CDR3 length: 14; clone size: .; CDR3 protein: CASSVAGDQETQYF; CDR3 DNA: TGCGCCAGCAGTGTAGCGGGGGACCAAGAGACCCAGTACTTC
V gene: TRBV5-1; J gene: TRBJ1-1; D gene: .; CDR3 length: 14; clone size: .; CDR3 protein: CASSFSPANTEAFF; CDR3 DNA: TGCGCCAGCAGCTTCAGCCCGGCAAACACTGAAGCTTTCTTT
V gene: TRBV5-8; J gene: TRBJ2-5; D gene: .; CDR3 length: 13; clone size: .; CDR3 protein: CASSSTVSETQYF; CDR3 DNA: TGTGCCAGCAGCAGCACAGTTTCCGAGACCCAGTACTTC
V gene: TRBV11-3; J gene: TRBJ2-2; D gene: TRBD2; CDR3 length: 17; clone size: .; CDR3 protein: CASTSFRGGRDTGELFF; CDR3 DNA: TGTGCCAGCACCTCGTTTCGAGGCGGGAGGGACACCGGGGAGCTGTTTTTT
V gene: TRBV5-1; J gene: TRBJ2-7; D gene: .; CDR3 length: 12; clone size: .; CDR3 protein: CASMSGTYEQYF; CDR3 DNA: TGCGCCAGCATGTCCGGTACCTACGAGCAGTACTTC
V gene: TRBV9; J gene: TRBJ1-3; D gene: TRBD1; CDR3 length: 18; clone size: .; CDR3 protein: CASSVGRQGGMFGNTIYF; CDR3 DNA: TGTGCCAGCAGCGTAGGGCGACAGGGAGGAATGTTTGGAAACACCATATATTTT
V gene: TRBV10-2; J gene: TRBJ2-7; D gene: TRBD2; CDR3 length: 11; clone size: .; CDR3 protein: CASSDGRGQYF; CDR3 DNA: TGCGCCAGCAGTGATGGGAGGGGGCAGTACTTC
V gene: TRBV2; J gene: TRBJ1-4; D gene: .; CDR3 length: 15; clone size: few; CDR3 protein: CASSAYGGTNEKLFF; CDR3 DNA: TGTGCCAGCAGTGCCTATGGGGGCACTAATGAAAAACTGTTTTTT
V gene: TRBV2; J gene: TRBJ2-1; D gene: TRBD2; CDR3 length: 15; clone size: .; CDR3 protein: CASSELGGGDNEQFF; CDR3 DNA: TGTGCCAGCAGCGAGCTCGGGGGAGGGGACAATGAGCAGTTCTTC
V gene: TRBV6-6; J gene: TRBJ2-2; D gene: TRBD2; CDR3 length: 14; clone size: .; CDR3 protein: CASWRGAHTGELFF; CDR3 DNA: TGTGCCAGTTGGCGGGGGGCACACACCGGGGAGCTGTTTTTT
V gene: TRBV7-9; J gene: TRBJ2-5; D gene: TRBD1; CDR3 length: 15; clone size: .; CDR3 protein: CASSIEAGGFGTQYF; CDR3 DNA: TGTGCCAGCAGCATAGAAGCAGGGGGATTCGGGACCCAGTACTTC
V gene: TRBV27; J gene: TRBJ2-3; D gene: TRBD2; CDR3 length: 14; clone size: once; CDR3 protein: CASSTSESTDTQYF; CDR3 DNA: TGTGCCAGCTCTACTAGCGAGAGCACAGATACGCAGTATTTT
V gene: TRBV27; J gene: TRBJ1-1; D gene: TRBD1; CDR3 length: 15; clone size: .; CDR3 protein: CASRTDRGRSTEAFF; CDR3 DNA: TGTGCCAGCAGGACCGACAGGGGGCGTAGCACTGAAGCTTTCTTT
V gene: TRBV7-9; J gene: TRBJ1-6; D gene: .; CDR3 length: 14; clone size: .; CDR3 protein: CASRFRDLTSPLHF; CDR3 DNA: TGTGCCAGCAGATTCCGGGACCTGACTTCACCCCTCCACTTT
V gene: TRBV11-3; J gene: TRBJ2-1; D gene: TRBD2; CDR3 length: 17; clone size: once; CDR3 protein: CASSPRPLAGSNNEQFF; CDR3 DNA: TGTGCCAGCAGCCCTAGACCCCTAGCGGGGTCGAACAATGAGCAGTTCTTC
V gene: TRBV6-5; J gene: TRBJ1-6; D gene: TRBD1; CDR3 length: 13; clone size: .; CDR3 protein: CASRDRGNSPLHF; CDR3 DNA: TGTGCCAGCAGGGACAGGGGGAATTCACCCCTCCACTTT
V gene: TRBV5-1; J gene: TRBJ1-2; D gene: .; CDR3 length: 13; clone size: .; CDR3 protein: CASSVDGNYGYTF; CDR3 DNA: TGCGCCAGCAGCGTGGACGGGAACTATGGCTACACCTTC
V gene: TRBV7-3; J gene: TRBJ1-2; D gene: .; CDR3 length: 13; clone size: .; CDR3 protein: CASSLDAGTGYTF; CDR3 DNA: TGTGCCAGCAGCTTAGACGCGGGAACGGGCTACACCTTC
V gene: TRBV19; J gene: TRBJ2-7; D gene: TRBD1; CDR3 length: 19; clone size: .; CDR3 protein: CASSGTGGDSGTMPYEQYF; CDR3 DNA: TGTGCCAGTAGCGGTACAGGGGGCGATTCCGGGACTATGCCCTACGAGCAGTACTTC
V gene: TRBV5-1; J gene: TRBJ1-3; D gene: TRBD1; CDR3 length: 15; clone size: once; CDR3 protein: CASSLTQGVGNTIYF; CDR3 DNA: TGCGCCAGCAGCCTAACACAGGGGGTTGGAAACACCATATATTTT
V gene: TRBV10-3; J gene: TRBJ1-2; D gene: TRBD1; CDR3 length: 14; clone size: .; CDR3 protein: CAIRQGAGNYGYTF; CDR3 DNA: TGTGCCATCAGACAGGGGGCGGGTAACTATGGCTACACCTTC
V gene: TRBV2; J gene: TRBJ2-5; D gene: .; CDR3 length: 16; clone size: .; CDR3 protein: CASSGTGTPFQETQYF; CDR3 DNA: TGTGCCAGCAGTGGAACCGGGACACCCTTCCAAGAGACCCAGTACTTC
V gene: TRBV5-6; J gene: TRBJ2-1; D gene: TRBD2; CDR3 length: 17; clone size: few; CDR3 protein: CASNLWGGKSSYNEQFF; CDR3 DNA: TGTGCCAGCAACCTCTGGGGGGGGAAAAGCTCCTACAATGAGCAGTTCTTC
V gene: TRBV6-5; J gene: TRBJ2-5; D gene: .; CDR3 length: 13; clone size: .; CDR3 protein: CASSYGGAETQYF; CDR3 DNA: TGTGCCAGCAGTTACGGGGGGGCGGAGACCCAGTACTTC
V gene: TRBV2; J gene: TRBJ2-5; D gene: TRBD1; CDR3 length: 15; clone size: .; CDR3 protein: CASSEYGTVVETQYF; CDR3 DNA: TGTGCCAGCAGTGAATACGGGACAGTTGTCGAGACCCAGTACTTC
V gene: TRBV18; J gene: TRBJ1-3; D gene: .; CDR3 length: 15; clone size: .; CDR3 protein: CASSPPISSGDTIYF; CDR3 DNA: TGTGCCAGCTCACCACCGATCAGCTCAGGCGACACCATATATTTT
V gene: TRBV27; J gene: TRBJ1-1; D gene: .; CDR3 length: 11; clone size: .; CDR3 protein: CASSRYGEAFF; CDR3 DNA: TGTGCCAGCAGCCGATATGGGGAAGCTTTCTTT
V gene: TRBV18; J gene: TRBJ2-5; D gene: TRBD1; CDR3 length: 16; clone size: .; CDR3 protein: CASSRNIQGDQETQYF; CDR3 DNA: TGTGCCAGCTCACGCAACATTCAGGGGGACCAAGAGACCCAGTACTTC
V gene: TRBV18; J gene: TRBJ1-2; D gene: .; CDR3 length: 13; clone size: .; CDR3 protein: CASSPSANYGYTF; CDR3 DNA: TGTGCCAGCTCACCGTCTGCTAACTATGGCTACACCTTC
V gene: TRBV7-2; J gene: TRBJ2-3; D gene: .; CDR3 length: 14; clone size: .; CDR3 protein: CASSLGLVPDTQYF; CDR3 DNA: TGTGCCAGCAGCTTAGGTTTAGTCCCAGATACGCAGTATTTT
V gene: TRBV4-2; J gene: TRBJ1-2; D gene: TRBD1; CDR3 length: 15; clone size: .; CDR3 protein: CASSPPGQGEYGYTF; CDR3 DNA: TGTGCCAGCAGCCCTCCGGGACAGGGCGAGTATGGCTACACCTTC
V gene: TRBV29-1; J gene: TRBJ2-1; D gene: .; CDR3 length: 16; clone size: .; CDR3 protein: CSVGGVVVITDNEQFF; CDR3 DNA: TGCAGCGTTGGAGGGGTCGTTGTTATTACGGACAATGAGCAGTTCTTC
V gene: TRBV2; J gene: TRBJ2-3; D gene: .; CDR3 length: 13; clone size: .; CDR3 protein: CASGALSTDTQYF; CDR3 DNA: TGTGCCAGCGGGGCGCTGAGCACAGATACGCAGTATTTT
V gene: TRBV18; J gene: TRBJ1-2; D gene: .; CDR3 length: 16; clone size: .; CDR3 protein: CASSPPQVMPSLGYTF; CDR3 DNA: TGTGCCAGCTCACCTCCCCAGGTTATGCCCTCCTTAGGCTACACCTTC
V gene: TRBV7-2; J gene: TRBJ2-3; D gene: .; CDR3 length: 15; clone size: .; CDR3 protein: CASSQGMAGQHTQYF; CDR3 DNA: TGTGCCAGCAGCCAAGGGATGGCGGGGCAACATACGCAGTATTTT
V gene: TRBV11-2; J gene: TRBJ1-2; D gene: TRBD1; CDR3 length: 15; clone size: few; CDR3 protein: CASSLGQGTIYGYTF; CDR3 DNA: TGTGCCAGCAGCTTAGGACAGGGTACCATCTATGGCTACACCTTC
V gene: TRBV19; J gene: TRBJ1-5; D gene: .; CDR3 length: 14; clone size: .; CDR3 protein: CASSIEGLPQPQHF; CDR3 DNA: TGTGCCAGTAGTATTGAGGGTCTCCCGCAGCCCCAGCATTTT